The 17 T cell receptor beta chains below were found in one sample sequenced in a study of post-analysis software for immune sequencing data. Regarding the study as a whole: A few TRBV segments were significantly more frequent in patients than in controls. TRBV5-6, TRBV5-1 and TRBV20-1 were among these segments.

Unique-molecular-identifier-tagged TCR beta cDNA libraries were used. TCRdb passed the PCR reads through MiXCR, listing each CDR3 protein once. The sample contains about 820,000 distinct CDR3 sequences, approximately 50% of which appear only once. Which antigens these TCRs recognize remains unknown. The specimen sequenced was blood. Receptor source: a girl under 18 with multiple sclerosis.

J is TRBJ2-7 and V is TRBV4-1, with D perhaps matching TRBD1 (6 bases). V was cut by 0 bases and J by 2 bases, with 11 bases left in between. CDR1 MGHRA and CDR2 YSYEKL come from the germline V gene. CDR3 length: 15 residues. CDR3 residues: CASSQDRAGAYEQYF. The CDR3 nucleotides read TGCGCCAGCAGCCAAGATCGGGCAGGGGCCTACGAGCAGTACTTC.

The chain combines TRBV29-1 with TRBJ1-2, with 8 bases lining up with TRBD1. CDR3 length equals 13 residues. V shed 4 bases, J shed 4 bases, and the junction held 5 bases outside the gene matches. In germline, CDR1 is SQVTM, CDR2 ANQGSEA. The CDR3 bases are TGCAGCGTTGTCGCAGGGGGCGCCTATGGCTACACCTTC. As protein: CSVVAGGAYGYTF.

This clonotype was picked up a small number of times. The chain joins TRBV28 to TRBJ2-1, with D hard to call. Trimming took 6 bases from V and 3 from J, leaving 12 bases between them. Germline lookup yields CDR1 MDHEN and CDR2 SYDVKM. The CDR3 is 14 amino acids. DNA of the CDR3: TGTGCCAGCAGCCCTGACGGTATCTACAATGAGCAGTTCTTC. It is translated as CASSPDGIYNEQFF.

J is TRBJ2-3 and V is TRBV12-3 or TRBV12-4; 10 bases are a match to TRBD2. The junction had 6 bases not matched to a gene; V was cut back by 5 bases and J by 1 base. This CDR3 contains 16 residues. The CDR3 sequence is CASSRSGRTRTDTQYF. The CDR3 DNA is TGTGCCAGCAGTCGTAGCGGGAGGACCCGCACAGATACGCAGTATTTT.

The chain carries TRBV5-1 and TRBJ2-7; unclear D gene. Deletions cut 4 bases from V and 0 bases from J, with 11 bases between. Germline V lookup: CDR1 SGHRS, CDR2 YFSETQ. This CDR3 has 14 amino acids. The CDR3 DNA is TGCGCCAGCAGCCCACTTGACGGCTCCTACGAGCAGTACTTC. Translating gives CASSPLDGSYEQYF.

V and J are TRBV13 and TRBJ1-1; D call uncertain. V was trimmed by 5 bases and J by 1 base, leaving 14 bases between them. Looked up from germline, CDR1 is PRHDT and CDR2 is FYEKMQ (reference sequence). The CDR3 sequence is 15 residues long. The CDR3 DNA follows: TGTGCCAGCAGCCGACCATTTCGAGGGAACACTGAAGCTTTCTTT. The encoded protein is CASSRPFRGNTEAFF. Full variable domain (remainder filled in from reference TRBV13 and TRBJ1-1): AAGVIQSPRHLIKEKRETATLKCYPIPRHDTVYWYQQGPGQDPQFLISFYEKMQSDKGSIPDRFSAQQFSDYHSELNMSSLELGDSALYFCASSRPFRGNTEAFFGQGTRLTVV.

The chain uses TRBV2 and TRBJ2-1, with D unresolved. The CDR3 runs to 16 residues. Trimming removed 7 bases at V and 4 bases at J, with 20 bases between. Germline CDR1 SNHLY, CDR2 FYNNEI. This chain's CDR3 is CASNTRSTPWYNEQFF. In DNA, the CDR3 is TGTGCCAGCAACACCAGGTCTACCCCCTGGTACAATGAGCAGTTCTTC.

In its sample, this clonotype was seen once. This chain links TRBV10-3 with TRBJ2-4, with TRBD2 matching 10 bases. The last part of the DNA fits TRBJ2-7 better; the J call may be wrong. CDR1 is ENHRY and CDR2 is SYGVKD in the germline V gene. The CDR3 is made up of 14 amino acids. CDR3 loop: CAISQAGGHYEQYF. CDR3 coding DNA: TGTGCCATCAGTCAAGCGGGAGGGCACTACGAGCAGTACTTC.

The chain joins TRBV20-1 to TRBJ2-5, with D possibly TRBD1 on 6 matching bases. Germline loops: CDR1 DFQATT, CDR2 SNEGSKA (reference sequence). V lost 1 base and J lost 5, with 14 bases in between. The CDR3 spans 14 residues. The CDR3 region has the DNA TGCAGTGCTAGAGGGACAGTGAAGTTGGAGACCCAGTACTTC. Translating gives CSARGTVKLETQYF.

Only a few counts were recorded for this clonotype. The chain employs TRBV7-9 and TRBJ2-6; D unresolved. CDR1 SEHNR and CDR2 FQNEAQ come from the germline V gene (reference sequence). The CDR3 sequence is 15 residues long. V was trimmed by 6 bases and J by 1 base, leaving 10 bases between them. DNA of the CDR3: TGTGCCAGCAGAAGCCCGGGTTCTGGGGCCAACGTCCTGACTTTC. Its translation: CASRSPGSGANVLTF.

This rearrangement joins TRBV20-1 to TRBJ2-3; 10 bases map to TRBD2. Germline loops: CDR1 DFQATT, CDR2 SNEGSKA (reference sequence). CDR3 length equals 14 residues. The chain's CDR3 is CSVPSGSLRDTQYF. The CDR3 DNA sequence: TGCAGCGTTCCTAGCGGGAGTTTGAGAGATACGCAGTATTTT.

V is TRBV7-9 and J is TRBJ2-1, with TRBD2 as a possible D gene (7 bases). CDR1 and CDR2 (germline): SEHNR, FQNEAQ (reference sequence). This CDR3 is 15 amino acids long. The V and J ends lost 5 bases and 7 bases respectively, with 18 bases between them. CDR3: CASSPLGGATNEQFF. The CDR3 DNA sequence: TGTGCCAGCAGCCCGTTGGGGGGGGCGACGAATGAGCAGTTCTTC.

The genes are TRBV6-5 and TRBJ2-1; D is uncertain. Germline CDR1 reads MNHEY; CDR2 reads SVGAGI. This CDR3 region has 13 residues. Between the trimmed V and J ends, which lost 5 bases and 7 bases, there was a span of 12 bases. The CDR3 DNA is TGTGCCAGCAGTCTGTCCCACATGAATGAGCAGTTCTTC. It codes for CASSLSHMNEQFF.

The gene calls are TRBV5-1 and TRBJ1-2; D is unresolved. The CDR3 runs to 14 residues. Germline CDR1 SGHRS, CDR2 YFSETQ. The V and J ends lost 0 bases and 1 base respectively, with 7 bases between them. The CDR3 region is CASSLAGFNYGYTF. The CDR3 DNA sequence: TGCGCCAGCAGCTTGGCCGGCTTTAACTATGGCTACACCTTC.

The rearrangement links TRBV29-1 to TRBJ2-1; weak D call: TRBD1 (7 bases). Germline V gives CDR1 SQVTM, CDR2 ANQGSEA. The ends were cut back, 7 bases at V and 7 bases at J, with 20 bases in the middle. CDR3 length equals 14 residues. The CDR3 reads CSASGGGNLNEQFF. The CDR3 bases are TGCAGCGCATCAGGAGGGGGCAATTTAAATGAGCAGTTCTTC.

The gene calls are TRBV9 and TRBJ2-7; D call uncertain. There are 12 residues in the CDR3. Trimming cost V 4 bases and J 5 bases, with 10 bases left between them. Germline V gene sequence: CDR1 SGDLS, CDR2 YYNGEE. CDR3 sequence: CASSPGSHEQYF. The CDR3 nucleotides are TGTGCCAGCAGCCCCGGTTCCCACGAGCAGTACTTC.

This clonotype has more than one count but fewer than ten. The chain links TRBV20-1 to TRBJ2-7; 8 nucleotides line up with TRBD2. Germline V lookup: CDR1 DFQATT, CDR2 SNEGSKA (reference sequence). V gave up 4 bases and J gave up 7 bases; unmatched junction bases: 9. The CDR3 extends over 13 amino acids. CDR3 nucleotides: TGCAGTGCTATCCAGACTAGCGCAAAGGAGCAGTACTTC. Protein: CSAIQTSAKEQYF.